Each of the 5 T cell receptor beta chains below was sequenced from the same sample in a study of beta chain features in type 1 diabetes. All of the isolated RNA was reverse transcribed, so expressed TCRB transcripts were sequenced. Sequencing was performed with immunoSEQ multiplex PCR; in TCRdb, only in-frame clones are kept and a portion is missing. Here the sample spans over 150,000 clones, 7.5% to 10% being singletons. The sample comprised central memory CD4+ T cells from blood. Receptor source: a man aged 18 to 30 in good health.

This sequence joins TRBV4-2 and TRBJ2-5, with 10 bases identical to TRBD2. The CDR3 length is 16 residues. In germline, CDR1 is LGHNA, CDR2 YNFKEQ. The junction had 10 bases not matched to a gene; V was cut back by 4 bases and J by 5 bases. This CDR3 reads CASSLGSGRARETQYF. The CDR3 DNA follows: TGTGCCAGCAGCCTCGGAAGCGGGAGGGCCCGGGAGACCCAGTACTTC.

Only a few counts were recorded for this clone. The gene calls are TRBV28 and TRBJ2-5; D unresolved. Trimming pared 5 bases from V and 5 bases from J, leaving 9 bases between. CDR3 length: 12 amino acids. The V gene's germline CDR1 is MDHEN and CDR2 SYDVKM. CDR3 amino acids: CASSPPSETQYF. The CDR3, as DNA: TGTGCCAGCAGTCCCCCCTCGGAGACCCAGTACTTC.

This clone was detected a few times. The chain recombines TRBV7-2 with TRBJ1-1, with D unresolved. The CDR3 covers 13 residues. CDR1 and CDR2 from the germline V gene are SGHTA and FQGNSA. V dropped 2 bases and J dropped 1 base, with 5 bases sitting between them. CDR3 nucleotides: TGTGCCAGCAGCTTAAGCTCGAACACTGAAGCTTTCTTT. Protein sequence: CASSLSSNTEAFF.

The CDR3 nucleotides are TGTGCCAGCACGGGACAGGGGGCTTTATCACCCCTCCACTTT. This codes for CASTGQGALSPLHF. The chain uses TRBV2 and TRBJ1-6, with 12 bases aligning to TRBD1. The germline CDR1 and CDR2 sequences are SNHLY and FYNNEI. J gave up 10 bases and V 7 bases, and 5 bases lay outside the gene matches. This CDR3 contains 14 residues. Full variable domain (outside the CDR3, taken from reference TRBV2 and TRBJ1-6): EPEVTQTPSHQVTQMGQEVILRCVPISNHLYFYWYRQILGQKVEFLVSFYNNEISEKSEIFDDQFSVERPDGSNFTLKIRSTKLEDSAMYFCASTGQGALSPLHFGNGTRLTVT.

V is TRBV30 and J is TRBJ2-1; 8 nucleotides align to TRBD2. Germline CDR1 is GTSNPN and CDR2 is SVGIG (reference sequence). V shed 0 bases and J 10 bases; nucleotides not matched to a gene: 8. The CDR3 sequence is 14 residues long. The CDR3 protein is CAWSVPGRAWEQFF. As DNA, the CDR3 is TGTGCCTGGAGTGTACCCGGGAGGGCCTGGGAGCAGTTCTTC.